This T cell receptor beta chain comes out of a study of T-cell reconstitution after alpha-beta-depleted transplantation in children. General study points: Reportedly, alpha-beta T cells present about two months post-transplant originated from several hundred expanded clones of graft origin. Surviving recipient T cells and intrathymic progenitors accounted for some patients' high TCRbeta diversity at day 60. By one year post-transplant, T-cell counts and diversity largely arose from T cells that were newly produced.

There are 16 residues in the CDR3. V trimming: 1 base; J trimming: 4 bases; junction bases outside the gene matches: 10. Germline V gene sequence: CDR1 SGHRS, CDR2 YFSETQ. A TCRbeta library incorporating unique molecular identifiers was prepared. TCRdb re-derived calls from the PCR reads in MiXCR, one entry per CDR3 protein. In the table there are around 700,000 distinct CDR3 sequences, 10% to 15% of which are singletons. A note on this clonotype: The antigen remains undetermined.

The material was PBMCs, obtained before TCRalphabeta/CD19-depleted stem cell transplant. This clonotype was sampled from a girl aged 2-10 years with congenital amegakaryocytic thrombocytopenia, due to receive a stem cell transplant. This chain connects TRBV5-1 to TRBJ2-7, with 8 bases lining up with TRBD2. The CDR3 here is CASSLSVAGGPYEQYF. In DNA form, the CDR3 reads TGCGCCAGCAGCTTGAGTGTCGCGGGAGGCCCTTACGAGCAGTACTTC. Drawing the rest from reference TRBV5-1 and TRBJ2-7, the complete variable domain is KAGVTQTPRYLIKTRGQQVTLSCSPISGHRSVSWYQQTPGQGLQFLFEYFSETQRNKGNFPGRFSGRQFSNSRSEMNVSTLELGDSALYLCASSLSVAGGPYEQYFGPGTRLTVT.